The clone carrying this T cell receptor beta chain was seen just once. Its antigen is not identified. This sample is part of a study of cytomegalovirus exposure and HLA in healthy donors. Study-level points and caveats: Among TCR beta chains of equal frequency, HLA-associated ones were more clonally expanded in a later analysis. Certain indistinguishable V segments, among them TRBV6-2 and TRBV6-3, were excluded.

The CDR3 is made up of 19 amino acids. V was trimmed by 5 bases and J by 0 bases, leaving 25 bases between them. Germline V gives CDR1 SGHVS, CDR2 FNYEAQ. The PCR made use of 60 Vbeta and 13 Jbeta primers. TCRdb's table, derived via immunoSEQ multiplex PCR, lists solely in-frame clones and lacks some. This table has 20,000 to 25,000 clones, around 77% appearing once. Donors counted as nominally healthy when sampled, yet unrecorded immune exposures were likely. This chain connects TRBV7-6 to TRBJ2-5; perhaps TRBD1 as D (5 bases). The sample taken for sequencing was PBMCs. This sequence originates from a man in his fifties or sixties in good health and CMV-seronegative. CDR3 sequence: CASSPRGTFMERYQETQYF. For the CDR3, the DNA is TGTGCCAGCAGCCCTAGGGGTACATTCATGGAACGGTACCAAGAGACCCAGTACTTC.